This T cell receptor beta chain was found in a study of CD8 T cells in Susac syndrome. Turning to the study itself: Within the sequenced group of Susac syndrome patients, roughly 6 showed active disease and fewer than 10 were in remission.

This CDR3 has 16 amino acids. Germline trimming cut 3 bases from V and 0 bases from J; bases unmatched to any gene: 6. CDR1 and CDR2 from the germline V gene are SGHDN and FVKESK. Random-hexamer reverse transcription was applied to 0.5 to 1 ug RNA. Each CDR3 protein is one row after TCRdb ran MiXCR on the immunoSEQ multiplex PCR reads. In the table there are about 190,000 distinct CDR3 sequences, around 95% of which are singletons. This TCR derives from a human donor with Susac syndrome. Sequenced: CD4+ T cells from PBMCs. The chain is built from TRBV14 and TRBJ2-3; 7 nucleotides line up with TRBD2. The CDR3, as DNA: TGTGCCAGCAGCCATCCCACTAGCGCAAGCACAGATACGCAGTATTTT. Its protein is CASSHPTSASTDTQYF.